This TCR beta chain originates from a study of blood T cell repertoires in COVID-19. This CDR3 is 16 amino acids long. The V gene end was trimmed by 6 bases and the J gene end by 4 bases; junction bases not matched to a gene: 13. In germline, CDR1 is ENHRY, CDR2 SYGVKD. Sequencing was performed with immunoSEQ multiplex PCR; in TCRdb, only in-frame clones are kept and a portion is missing. Of around 60,000 clones listed, 85% are singletons. The TCR originated in a man between 65 and 79 years old with acute or convalescent COVID-19. This chain links TRBV10-3 with TRBJ2-7; TRBD1 matches at 9 bases. The sample comprised peripheral blood. CDR3 amino acids: CAISAPGGQGRYEQYF. CDR3 DNA sequence: TGTGCCATCAGCGCCCCAGGTGGACAGGGGAGGTACGAGCAGTACTTC.